The subject of this entry is one TCR beta chain. What it binds is unknown. This specimen belongs to a study of T cell responses to AZD1222 COVID-19 vaccine. Study observations and caveats: Repertoire sampling was restricted to post-peak T cell response timepoints.

Trimming stripped 6 bases from V and 8 bases from J, with 22 bases between. Germline CDR1 SGHTA, CDR2 FQGNSA. CDR3 length: 16 residues. Clones were sequenced by immunoSEQ multiplex PCR, and TCRdb holds only the in-frame ones, with some missing. This sample has 80,000 to 100,000 clones; 75% to 90% occur once, and the top ten carry over 6.5%. The chain employs TRBV7-2 and TRBJ1-4, with D possibly matching TRBD1 (5 bases). The receptor was derived from an adult in good health. The input for sequencing was peripheral blood, taken on day 0 of AZD1222 vaccination. CDR3 DNA sequence: TGTGCCAGCAGGACCGGAAAGGACACCACTTGGGAAAAACTGTTTTTT. This gives the protein CASRTGKDTTWEKLFF. Based on the CDR3 plus reference TRBV7-2 and TRBJ1-4, the full variable domain is GAGVSQSPSNKVTEKGKDVELRCDPISGHTALYWYRQSLGQGLEFLIYFQGNSAPDKSGLPSDRFSAERTGGSVSTLTIQRTQQEDSAVYLCASRTGKDTTWEKLFFGSGTQLSVL.